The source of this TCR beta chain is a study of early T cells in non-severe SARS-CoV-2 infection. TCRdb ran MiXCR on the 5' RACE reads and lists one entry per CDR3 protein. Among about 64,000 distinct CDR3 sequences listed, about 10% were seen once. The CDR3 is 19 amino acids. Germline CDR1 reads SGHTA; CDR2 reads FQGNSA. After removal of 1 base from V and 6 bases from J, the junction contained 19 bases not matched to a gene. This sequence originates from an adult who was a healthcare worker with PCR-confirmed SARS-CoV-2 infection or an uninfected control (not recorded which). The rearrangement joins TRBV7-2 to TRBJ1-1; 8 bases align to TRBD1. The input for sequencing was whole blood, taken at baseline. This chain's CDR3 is CASSLDRLGRGRFGAEAFF. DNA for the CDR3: TGTGCCAGCAGCTTAGATCGTCTAGGCAGGGGGCGTTTTGGGGCTGAAGCTTTCTTT.